The following is a T cell receptor (beta chain) sequence with its context. What it binds is unknown. Repertoires were generated with immunoSEQ multiplex PCR, while TCRdb's copy carries only in-frame clones and drops some. The data show fewer than 120,000 clones, 88% seen once. V lost 6 bases and J lost 0; bases outside the gene matches: 9. The CDR3 is made up of 16 amino acids. Germline CDR1 and CDR2: SEHNR and FQNEAQ (reference sequence). The data belong to a study of T cell responses to AZD1222 COVID-19 vaccine. Study-level findings and limits: Vaccination with two AZD1222 doses was followed by a rise in Spike-specific TCR breadth and depth. Reports say nearly half of spike-specific TCRs go after unmutated variant regions. Repertoires were collected only later (after the peak T cell response had occurred). Baseline serostatus was positive in only 5 to 7 AZD1222 recipients.

V usage is TRBV7-9 and J usage is TRBJ1-1; 8 positions agree with TRBD1. The source of this sequence is an adult in good health. Sequencing was performed on peripheral blood, taken on day 0 of AZD1222 vaccination. This chain's CDR3 is CASRPDRVALNTEAFF. The CDR3 coding sequence is TGTGCCAGCAGACCGGACAGGGTAGCTTTGAACACTGAAGCTTTCTTT.